Listed below are T cell receptor beta chains from one sample, sequenced in a study of cytomegalovirus exposure and HLA in healthy donors. Sequencing was performed with immunoSEQ multiplex PCR; in TCRdb, only in-frame clones are kept and a portion is missing. The sample holds 170,000 or so clones. Input material: PBMCs. The receptor set was obtained from a man aged 25 to 40 in good health and CMV-seronegative. Both conserved end residues are part of each CDR3. The D gene is left open where the match is weak.

>TRBV7-9|.|TRBJ1-4|14
CASTFAGANEKLFF
TGTGCCAGCACCTTCGCGGGGGCAAATGAAAAACTGTTTTTT
>TRBV6-5|TRBD1|TRBJ2-1|16
CASSYSMGTAYNEQFF
TGTGCCAGCAGTTACTCGATGGGGACAGCCTACAATGAGCAGTTCTTC
>TRBV14|.|TRBJ2-5|14
CASSYRTGFTTQYF
TGTGCCAGCAGCTACCGGACGGGGTTTACGACCCAGTACTTC
>TRBV6-1|TRBD1|TRBJ2-1|13
CATRDRGYNEQFF
TGTGCCACCCGGGACAGGGGATACAATGAGCAGTTCTTC
>TRBV6-1|.|TRBJ2-5|14
CASTPRTGQETQYF
TGTGCCAGCACCCCTAGAACAGGGCAAGAGACCCAGTACTTC
>TRBV28|TRBD1|TRBJ1-1|12
CAGQGANTEAFF
TGTGCCGGACAGGGAGCGAACACTGAAGCTTTCTTT
>TRBV2|.|TRBJ2-3|16
CASSELGFGGGDTQYF
TGTGCCAGCAGTGAGCTGGGCTTCGGGGGAGGAGATACGCAGTATTTT
>TRBV6-1|.|TRBJ2-5|15
CASSEEEGGGETQYF
TGTGCCAGCAGTGAAGAGGAGGGAGGCGGTGAGACCCAGTACTTC
>TRBV5-1|TRBD2|TRBJ2-3|15
CASSLQLAGADTQYF
TGCGCCAGCAGCTTGCAACTAGCGGGAGCAGATACGCAGTATTTT
>TRBV10-1|.|TRBJ2-2|15
CASRDSAGNTGELFF
TGCGCCAGCAGGGACTCTGCCGGGAACACCGGGGAGCTGTTTTTT
>TRBV27|TRBD1|TRBJ2-2|16
CASRDRDRGNTGELFF
TGTGCCAGCAGGGACCGGGACAGGGGGAACACCGGGGAGCTGTTTTTT
>TRBV5-1|TRBD1|TRBJ1-1|15
CASSLEIQGTTEAFF
TGCGCCAGCAGCTTGGAAATACAGGGGACCACTGAAGCTTTCTTT
>TRBV5-6|.|TRBJ1-1|14
CASSLLEMNTEAFF
TGTGCCAGCAGCTTGTTAGAAATGAACACTGAAGCTTTCTTT
>TRBV7-3|.|TRBJ2-7|15
CASSLTPGAGYEQYF
TGTGCCAGCAGCTTAACGCCGGGAGCCGGGTACGAGCAGTACTTC
>TRBV6-6|.|TRBJ2-3|15
CASSYSEGGPDTQYF
TGTGCCAGCAGTTACTCTGAGGGAGGCCCAGATACGCAGTATTTT
>TRBV4-1|TRBD2|TRBJ2-7|15
CASSHLTSGSYEQYF
TGCGCCAGCAGCCACCTCACTAGCGGCTCCTACGAGCAGTACTTC
>TRBV7-8|.|TRBJ2-7|15
CASSLGAGSSYEQYF
TGTGCCAGCAGCTTAGGGGCGGGTTCCTCCTACGAGCAGTACTTC
>TRBV12-5|TRBD2|TRBJ2-3|16
CASGIAGGPGTDTQYF
TGTGCTAGTGGTATAGCGGGAGGGCCAGGCACAGATACGCAGTATTTT
>TRBV29-1|.|TRBJ2-7|13
CSVAGAALYEQYF
TGCAGCGTTGCAGGGGCGGCCCTCTACGAGCAGTACTTC
>TRBV12-2|.|TRBJ2-2|15
CASWAFELNTGELFF
TGTGCAAGTTGGGCTTTTGAGCTTAACACCGGGGAGCTGTTTTTT
>TRBV4-2|TRBD2|TRBJ2-4|22
CASSQDSPSLAGQGGQKNIQYF
TGTGCCAGCAGCCAAGATTCCCCGAGTCTAGCGGGGCAGGGTGGACAAAAAAACATTCAGTACTTC
>TRBV18|.|TRBJ2-1|15
CASSPPHISYNEQFF
TGTGCCAGCTCACCACCGCACATCTCCTACAATGAGCAGTTCTTC
>TRBV11-3|.|TRBJ2-3|14
CASSLVVSSDTQYF
TGTGCCAGCAGCTTAGTAGTTAGCAGTGATACGCAGTATTTT
>TRBV5-6|.|TRBJ2-5|13
CASSLTGEETQYF
TGTGCCAGCAGCTTGACGGGGGAAGAGACCCAGTACTTC
>TRBV19|.|TRBJ2-1|16
CASSIVELRGYNEQFF
TGTGCCAGTAGTATAGTGGAGCTCCGGGGGTACAATGAGCAGTTCTTC
>TRBV15|TRBD1|TRBJ2-3|15
CATSRDRGWTDTQYF
TGTGCCACCAGCCGGGACAGGGGATGGACAGATACGCAGTATTTT
>TRBV18|TRBD2|TRBJ2-7|14
CASSPPSGSYEQYF
TGTGCCAGCTCACCGCCTAGCGGGAGCTACGAGCAGTACTTC
>TRBV29-1|.|TRBJ2-3|14
CSVDHRAGTDTQYF
TGCAGCGTCGACCACAGGGCCGGCACAGATACGCAGTATTTT
>TRBV5-1|TRBD2|TRBJ2-7|17
CASSAIMTSRAAYEQYF
TGCGCCAGCAGCGCAATCATGACTAGCAGGGCGGCCTACGAGCAGTACTTC
>TRBV6-4|TRBD2|TRBJ2-1|14
CASSEAGDSYEQFF
TGTGCCAGCAGTGAGGCGGGAGATTCCTATGAGCAGTTCTTC
>TRBV6-1|TRBD2|TRBJ2-3|15
CASSEGASGRDTQYF
TGTGCCAGCAGTGAAGGGGCTAGCGGGAGAGATACGCAGTATTTT
>TRBV6-6|.|TRBJ2-1|16
CASMPDSGGAYNEQFF
TGTGCCAGCATGCCCGATAGCGGAGGGGCTTACAATGAGCAGTTCTTC
>TRBV5-1|.|TRBJ1-1|14
CASSAPPPGTEAFF
TGCGCCAGCAGCGCCCCGCCGCCGGGGACTGAAGCTTTCTTT
>TRBV6-5|.|TRBJ1-1|15
CASSYDYGWNTEAFF
TGTGCCAGCAGTTACGATTACGGTTGGAACACTGAAGCTTTCTTT
>TRBV7-2|TRBD1|TRBJ1-2|15
CASSRRGQGYYGYTF
TGTGCCAGCAGCCGAAGGGGACAGGGCTACTATGGCTACACCTTC
>TRBV5-4|TRBD1|TRBJ2-7|18
CASSIRDRGHLGSYEQYF
TGTGCCAGCAGCATCCGGGACAGGGGGCATCTGGGCTCCTACGAGCAGTACTTC
>TRBV2|.|TRBJ1-2|13
CASPSGGPYGYTF
TGTGCCAGCCCGAGCGGGGGGCCCTATGGCTACACCTTC
>TRBV11-2|.|TRBJ2-7|15
CASSPPLTSTYEQYF
TGTGCCAGCAGCCCCCCTCTAACTTCAACCTACGAGCAGTACTTC
>TRBV30|.|TRBJ1-1|17
CAWSVSLARMLNTEAFF
TGTGCCTGGAGTGTAAGTCTCGCCAGGATGTTGAACACTGAAGCTTTCTTT
>TRBV2|TRBD2|TRBJ2-2|16
CASSLLLAGEPGELFF
TGTGCCAGCAGTCTCCTGCTAGCGGGAGAACCCGGGGAGCTGTTTTTT
>TRBV6-4|.|TRBJ2-2|15
CASSDSSGITGELFF
TGTGCCAGCAGTGACTCTTCGGGAATAACCGGGGAGCTGTTTTTT
>TRBV14|TRBD1|TRBJ2-7|14
CASRPRDRGYEQYF
TGTGCCAGCAGACCCCGGGACAGGGGCTACGAGCAGTACTTC
>TRBV5-1|TRBD2|TRBJ2-7|17
CLGNGGCGGMITYEQYF
TGCCTAGGTAACGGGGGGTGTGGCGGGATGATAACCTACGAGCAGTACTTC
>TRBV18|.|TRBJ2-7|13
CASSLGQTYEQYF
TGTGCCAGCTCACTTGGACAAACCTACGAGCAGTACTTC
>TRBV7-9|TRBD1|TRBJ1-4|15
CASSPPGQGGEKLFF
TGTGCCAGCAGCCCCCCGGGACAGGGTGGGGAAAAACTGTTTTTT
>TRBV10-3|TRBD2|TRBJ2-1|14
CAISGTSEYNEQFF
TGTGCCATCAGTGGGACTAGCGAGTACAATGAGCAGTTCTTC
>TRBV19|.|TRBJ2-5|13
CASTSGDQETQYF
TGTGCCAGTACGTCAGGGGACCAAGAGACCCAGTACTTC
>TRBV7-7|.|TRBJ2-1|15
CASSFGTSMINEQFF
TGTGCCAGCAGCTTTGGGACTTCGATGATCAATGAGCAGTTCTTC
>TRBV4-1|.|TRBJ1-1|15
CASSQDSTIYTEAFF
TGCGCCAGCAGCCAAGACAGTACGATCTACACTGAAGCTTTCTTT